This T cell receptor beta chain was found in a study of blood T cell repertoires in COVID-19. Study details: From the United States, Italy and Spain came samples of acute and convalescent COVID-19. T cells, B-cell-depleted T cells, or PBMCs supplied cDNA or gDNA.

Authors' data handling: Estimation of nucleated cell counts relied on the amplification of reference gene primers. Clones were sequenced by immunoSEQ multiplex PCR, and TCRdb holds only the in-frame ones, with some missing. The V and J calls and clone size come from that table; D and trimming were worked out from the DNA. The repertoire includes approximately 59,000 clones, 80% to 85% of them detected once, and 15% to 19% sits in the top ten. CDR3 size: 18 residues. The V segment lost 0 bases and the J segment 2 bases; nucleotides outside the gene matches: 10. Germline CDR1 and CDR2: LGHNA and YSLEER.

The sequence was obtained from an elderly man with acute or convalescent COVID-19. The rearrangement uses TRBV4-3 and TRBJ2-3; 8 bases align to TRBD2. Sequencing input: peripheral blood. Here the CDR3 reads CASSQDWVLADSTDTQYF. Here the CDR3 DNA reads TGCGCCAGCAGCCAAGATTGGGTACTAGCGGACTCCACAGATACGCAGTATTTT.